This T cell receptor beta chain was obtained from a study of CD8 T cells in Susac syndrome. Germline V gene data show CDR1 as GTSNPN and CDR2 as SVGIG (reference sequence). V trimming: 2 bases; J trimming: 6 bases; junction bases outside the gene matches: 9. This CDR3 is built from 15 residues. Negative isolation yielded the CD8+ and CD4+ T cells, while FACS enriched the TEMRA cells. It was with random hexamers that 0.5 to 1 ug RNA was reverse transcribed. One entry per CDR3 protein, called by TCRdb with MiXCR from the immunoSEQ multiplex PCR reads. Among about 120,000 distinct CDR3 sequences listed, more than 90% were seen once.

Specimen: CD8+ T cells from PBMCs. The sequence was collected from a human donor with Susac syndrome. This chain uses TRBV30 with TRBJ2-4; TRBD1 aligns across 8 bases. The CDR3 reads CAWSLIQGGGNIQYF. The CDR3 DNA sequence: TGTGCCTGGAGTCTAATACAGGGGGGTGGAAACATTCAGTACTTC.